Listed below are T cell receptor beta chains from one sample, sequenced in a study of graft-versus-host responses after intestinal transplantation. The data were produced by immunoSEQ multiplex PCR, yet TCRdb's version contains in-frame clones alone and is incomplete. This sample has about 70,000 clones; 80% to 95% occur once, and the top ten carry approximately 1.4%. No antigen has been identified for these receptors. The sample here was unstimulated CD8+ T cells sorted from spleen or lymph node cells, taken before intestinal transplant. Every receptor here comes from a human donor who received an intestinal transplant. Both conserved end residues are part of each CDR3. The D gene is left open where the match is weak. A clone size is listed for some rows: how often the clone was seen (once, few, many), or a class if it is expanded.

cdr3_aa cdr3_nt cdr3_length j_call clone_size v_call d_call
CASTRSGANVLTF TGTGCCAGTACCCGCTCTGGGGCCAACGTCCTGACTTTC 13 TRBJ2-6 NA TRBV19 NA
CASSPQGTGELFF TGTGCCAGCAGTCCTCAGGGGACCGGGGAGCTGTTTTTT 13 TRBJ2-2 NA TRBV6-5 NA
CASSLFGQGWNSPLHF TGTGCCAGCAGCTTGTTCGGGCAGGGGTGGAATTCACCCCTCCACTTT 16 TRBJ1-6 NA TRBV5-5 NA
CASSLAWQGDGTFF TGTGCCAGCAGCTTGGCCTGGCAGGGGGACGGTACTTTCTTT 14 TRBJ1-1 NA TRBV5-8 TRBD1
CSVEDWQGGTEAFF TGCAGCGTTGAAGATTGGCAGGGTGGGACTGAAGCTTTCTTT 14 TRBJ1-1 NA TRBV29-1 NA
CASSLAGHTEAFF TGTGCCAGCAGCTTAGCAGGGCACACTGAAGCTTTCTTT 13 TRBJ1-1 NA TRBV13 NA
CASSHSGTGGYEQYF TGCGCCAGCAGCCACTCGGGGACAGGGGGCTACGAGCAGTACTTC 15 TRBJ2-7 once TRBV4-1 TRBD1
CASMDRDPILQGYNSPLHF TGTGCCAGCATGGACCGGGACCCCATATTACAGGGCTATAATTCACCCCTCCACTTT 19 TRBJ1-6 NA TRBV2 NA
CASSQGQSITYEQYF TGTGCCAGCAGCCAGGGGCAGTCGATCACCTACGAGCAGTACTTC 15 TRBJ2-7 NA TRBV9 NA
CASSQAGGQETQYF TGCGCCAGCAGCCAAGCCGGGGGCCAAGAGACCCAGTACTTC 14 TRBJ2-5 NA TRBV4-1 NA
CASSDQRDSTDTQYF TGTGCCAGCAGTGATCAGCGAGATAGCACAGATACGCAGTATTTT 15 TRBJ2-3 NA TRBV2 NA
CASSPPQTDRANYGYTF TGCGCCAGCAGCCCCCCTCAAACAGACAGGGCCAACTATGGCTACACCTTC 17 TRBJ1-2 NA TRBV4-1 TRBD1
CSAPADTQYF TGCAGTGCTCCGGCAGATACGCAGTATTTT 10 TRBJ2-3 once TRBV20-1 NA
CASSPRTGGNYEQYF TGTGCCAGCAGCCCCCGGACAGGGGGGAACTACGAGCAGTACTTC 15 TRBJ2-7 few TRBV7-9 TRBD1